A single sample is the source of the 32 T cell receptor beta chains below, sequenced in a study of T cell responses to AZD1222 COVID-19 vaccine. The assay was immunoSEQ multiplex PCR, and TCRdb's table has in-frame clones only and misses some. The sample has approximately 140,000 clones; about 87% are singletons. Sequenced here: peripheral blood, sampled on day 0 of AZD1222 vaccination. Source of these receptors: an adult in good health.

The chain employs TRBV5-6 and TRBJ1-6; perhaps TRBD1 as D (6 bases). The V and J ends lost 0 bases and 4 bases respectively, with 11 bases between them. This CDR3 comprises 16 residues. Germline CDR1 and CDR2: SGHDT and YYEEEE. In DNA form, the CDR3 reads TGTGCCAGCAGCTTGGGAGGGGGGCGGTATAATTCACCCCTCCACTTT. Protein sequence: CASSLGGGRYNSPLHF.

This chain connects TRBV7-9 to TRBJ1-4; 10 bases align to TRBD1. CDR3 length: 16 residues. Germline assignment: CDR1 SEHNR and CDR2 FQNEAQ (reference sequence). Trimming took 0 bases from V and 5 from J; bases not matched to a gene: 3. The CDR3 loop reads CASSLAGQGENEKLFF. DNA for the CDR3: TGTGCCAGCAGCTTAGCCGGACAGGGGGAGAATGAAAAACTGTTTTTT.

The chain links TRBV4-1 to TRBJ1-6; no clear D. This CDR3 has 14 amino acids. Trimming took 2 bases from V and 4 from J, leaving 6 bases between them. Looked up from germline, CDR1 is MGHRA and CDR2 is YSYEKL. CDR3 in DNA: TGCGCCAGCAGCCAAAACCGGTATAATTCACCCCTCCACTTT. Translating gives CASSQNRYNSPLHF.

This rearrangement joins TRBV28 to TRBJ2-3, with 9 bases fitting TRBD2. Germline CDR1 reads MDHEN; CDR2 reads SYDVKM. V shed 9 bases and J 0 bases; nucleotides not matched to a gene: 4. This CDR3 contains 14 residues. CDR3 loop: CARRGRGSTDTQYF. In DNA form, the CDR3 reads TGTGCCAGGCGCGGGAGGGGTAGCACAGATACGCAGTATTTT.

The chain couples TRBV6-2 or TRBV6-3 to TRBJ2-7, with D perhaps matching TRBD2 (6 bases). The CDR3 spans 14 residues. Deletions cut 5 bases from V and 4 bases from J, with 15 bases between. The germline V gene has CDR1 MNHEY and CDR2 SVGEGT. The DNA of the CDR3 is TGTGCCAGCAGTCCACCGGGGGTATCGTACGAGCAGTACTTC. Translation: CASSPPGVSYEQYF.

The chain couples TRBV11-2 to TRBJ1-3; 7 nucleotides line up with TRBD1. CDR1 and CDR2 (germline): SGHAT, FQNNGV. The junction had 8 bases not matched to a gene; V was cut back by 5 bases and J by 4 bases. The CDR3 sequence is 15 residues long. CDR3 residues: CASSAIRGTGNTIYF. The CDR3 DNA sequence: TGTGCCAGCAGCGCGATCAGGGGGACAGGAAACACCATATATTTT.

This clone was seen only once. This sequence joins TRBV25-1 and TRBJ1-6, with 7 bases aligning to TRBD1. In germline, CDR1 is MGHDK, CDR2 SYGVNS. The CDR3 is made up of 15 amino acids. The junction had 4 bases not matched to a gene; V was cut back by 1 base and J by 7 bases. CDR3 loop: CASSELGQLNSPLHF. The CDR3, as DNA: TGTGCCAGCAGTGAATTGGGACAGCTAAATTCACCCCTCCACTTT.

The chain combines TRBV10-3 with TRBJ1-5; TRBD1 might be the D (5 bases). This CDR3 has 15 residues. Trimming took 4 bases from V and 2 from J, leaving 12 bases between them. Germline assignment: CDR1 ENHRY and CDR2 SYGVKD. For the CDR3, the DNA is TGTGCCATCAGTGGGGATACAGGTGGCAATCAGCCCCAGCATTTT. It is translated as CAISGDTGGNQPQHF.

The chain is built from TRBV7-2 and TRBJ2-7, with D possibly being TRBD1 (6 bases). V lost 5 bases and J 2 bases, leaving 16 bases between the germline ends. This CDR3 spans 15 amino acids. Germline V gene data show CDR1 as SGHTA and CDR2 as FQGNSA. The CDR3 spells CASSTSQGKTYEQYF. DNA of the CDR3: TGTGCCAGCAGCACCTCACAGGGAAAGACCTACGAGCAGTACTTC.

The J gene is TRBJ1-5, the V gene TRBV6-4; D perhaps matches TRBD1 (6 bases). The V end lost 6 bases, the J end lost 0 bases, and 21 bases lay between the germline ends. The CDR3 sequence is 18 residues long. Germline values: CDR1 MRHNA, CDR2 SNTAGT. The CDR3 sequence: CASRNQGTKNPSNQPQHF. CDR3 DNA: TGTGCCAGCAGAAACCAGGGGACCAAGAACCCTAGCAATCAGCCCCAGCATTTT.

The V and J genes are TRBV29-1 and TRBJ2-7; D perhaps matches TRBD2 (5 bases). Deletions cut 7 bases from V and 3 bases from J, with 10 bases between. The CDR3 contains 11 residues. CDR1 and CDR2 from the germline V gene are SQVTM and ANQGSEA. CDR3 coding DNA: TGCAGCGCGGAACTAGGCTACGAGCAGTACTTC. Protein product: CSAELGYEQYF.

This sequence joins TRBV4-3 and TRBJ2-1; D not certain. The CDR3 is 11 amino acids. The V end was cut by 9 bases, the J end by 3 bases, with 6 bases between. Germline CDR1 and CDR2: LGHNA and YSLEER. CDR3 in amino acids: CARPFYNEQFF. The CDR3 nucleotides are TGCGCCAGACCCTTCTACAATGAGCAGTTCTTC.

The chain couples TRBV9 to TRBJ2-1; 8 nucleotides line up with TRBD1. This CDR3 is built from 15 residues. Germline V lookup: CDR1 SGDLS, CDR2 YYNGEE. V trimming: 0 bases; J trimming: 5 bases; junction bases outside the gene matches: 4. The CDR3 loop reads CASSVARTGNNEQFF. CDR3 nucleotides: TGTGCCAGCAGCGTAGCTCGGACAGGGAACAATGAGCAGTTCTTC.

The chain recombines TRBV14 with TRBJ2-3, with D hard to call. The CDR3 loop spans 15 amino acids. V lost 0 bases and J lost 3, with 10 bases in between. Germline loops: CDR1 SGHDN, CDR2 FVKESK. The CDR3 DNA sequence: TGTGCCAGCAGCCAAGAATGGGTAGGGACAGATACGCAGTATTTT. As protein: CASSQEWVGTDTQYF.

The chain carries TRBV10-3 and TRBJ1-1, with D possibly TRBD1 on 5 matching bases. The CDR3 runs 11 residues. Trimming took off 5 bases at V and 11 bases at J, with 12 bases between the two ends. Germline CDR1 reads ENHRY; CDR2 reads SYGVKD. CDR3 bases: TGTGCCATCAGTATCCAGGGAGCGGCTTTCTTT. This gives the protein CAISIQGAAFF.

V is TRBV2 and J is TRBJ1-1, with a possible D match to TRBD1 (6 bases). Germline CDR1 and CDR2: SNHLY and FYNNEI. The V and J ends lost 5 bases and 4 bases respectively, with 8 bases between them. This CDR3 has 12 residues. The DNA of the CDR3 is TGTGCCAGCAGTAAACAGGGCACTGAAGCTTTCTTT. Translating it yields CASSKQGTEAFF.

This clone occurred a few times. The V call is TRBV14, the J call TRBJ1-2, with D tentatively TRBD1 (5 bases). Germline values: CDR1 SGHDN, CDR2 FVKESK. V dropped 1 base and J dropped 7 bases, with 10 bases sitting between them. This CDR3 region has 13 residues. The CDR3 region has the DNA TGTGCCAGCAGCCAAGCGCAGGGTCTTGGCTACACCTTC. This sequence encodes CASSQAQGLGYTF. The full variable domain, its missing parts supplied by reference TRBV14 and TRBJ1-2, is EAGVTQFPSHSVIEKGQTVTLRCDPISGHDNLYWYRRVMGKEIKFLLHFVKESKQDESGMPNNRFLAERTGGTYSTLKVQPAELEDSGVYFCASSQAQGLGYTFGSGTRLTVV.

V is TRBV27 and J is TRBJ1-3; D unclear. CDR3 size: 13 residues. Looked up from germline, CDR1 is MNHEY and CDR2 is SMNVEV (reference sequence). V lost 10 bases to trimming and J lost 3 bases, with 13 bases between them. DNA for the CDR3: TGTGCCACGCGGGATGCCCATGGAAACACCATATATTTT. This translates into CATRDAHGNTIYF.

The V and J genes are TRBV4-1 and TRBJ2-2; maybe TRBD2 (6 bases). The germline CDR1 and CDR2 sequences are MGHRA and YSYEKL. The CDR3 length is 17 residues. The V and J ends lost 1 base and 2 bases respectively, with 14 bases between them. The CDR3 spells CASSQVGLAYNTGELFF. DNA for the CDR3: TGCGCCAGCAGCCAAGTGGGTCTAGCGTACAACACCGGGGAGCTGTTTTTT.

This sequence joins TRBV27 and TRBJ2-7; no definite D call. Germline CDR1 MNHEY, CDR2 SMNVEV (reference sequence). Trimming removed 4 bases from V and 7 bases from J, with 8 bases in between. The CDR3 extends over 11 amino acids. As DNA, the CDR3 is TGTGCCAGCAGTTCATTTAAGGAGCAGTACTTC. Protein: CASSSFKEQYF.

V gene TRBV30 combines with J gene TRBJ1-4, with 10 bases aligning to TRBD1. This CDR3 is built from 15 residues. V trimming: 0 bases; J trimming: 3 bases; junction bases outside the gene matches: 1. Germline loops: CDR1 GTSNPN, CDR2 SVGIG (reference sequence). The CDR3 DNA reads TGTGCCTGGAGTGTAGGGACAGGGGCTAATGAAAAACTGTTTTTT. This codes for CAWSVGTGANEKLFF.

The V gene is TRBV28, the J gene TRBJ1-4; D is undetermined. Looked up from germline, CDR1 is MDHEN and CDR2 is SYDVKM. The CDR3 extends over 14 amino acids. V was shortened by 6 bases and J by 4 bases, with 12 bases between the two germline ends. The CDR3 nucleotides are TGTGCCAGCAGGCACATCGGGAGTAATGAAAAACTGTTTTTT. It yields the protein CASRHIGSNEKLFF.

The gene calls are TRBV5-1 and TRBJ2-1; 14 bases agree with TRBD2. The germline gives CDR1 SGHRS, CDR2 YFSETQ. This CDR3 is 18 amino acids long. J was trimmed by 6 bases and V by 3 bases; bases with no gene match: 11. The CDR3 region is CASSSNPGLAGVGNEQFF. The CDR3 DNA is TGCGCCAGCAGCTCAAATCCGGGACTAGCGGGAGTAGGCAATGAGCAGTTCTTC.

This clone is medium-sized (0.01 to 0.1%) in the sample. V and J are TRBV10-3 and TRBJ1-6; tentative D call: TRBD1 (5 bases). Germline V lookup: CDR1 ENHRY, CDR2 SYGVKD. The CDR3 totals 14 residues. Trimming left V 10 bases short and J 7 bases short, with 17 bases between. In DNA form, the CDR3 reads TGTGCCACCGGTCTGGGGGAGGGAAATTCACCCCTCCACTTT. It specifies CATGLGEGNSPLHF.

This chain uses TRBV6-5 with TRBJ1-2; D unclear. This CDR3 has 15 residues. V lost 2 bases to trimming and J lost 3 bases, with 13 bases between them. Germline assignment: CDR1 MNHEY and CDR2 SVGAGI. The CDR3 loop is CASSYAQDSDYGYTF. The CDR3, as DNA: TGTGCCAGCAGTTACGCCCAGGATTCGGACTATGGCTACACCTTC.

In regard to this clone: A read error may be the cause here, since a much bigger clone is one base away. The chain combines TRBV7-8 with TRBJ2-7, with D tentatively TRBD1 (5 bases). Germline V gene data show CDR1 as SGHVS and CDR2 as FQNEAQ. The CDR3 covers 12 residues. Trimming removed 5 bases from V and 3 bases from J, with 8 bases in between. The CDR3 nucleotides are TGTGCCAGCAGCCAGGACAACTACGAGCAGTACTTC. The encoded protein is CASSQDNYEQYF.

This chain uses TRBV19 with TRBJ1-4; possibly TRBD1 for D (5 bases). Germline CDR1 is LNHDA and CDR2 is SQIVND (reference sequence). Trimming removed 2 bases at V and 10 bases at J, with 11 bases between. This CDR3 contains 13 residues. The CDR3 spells CASSIQGRGKLFF. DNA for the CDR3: TGTGCCAGTAGTATACAGGGAAGGGGAAAACTGTTTTTT.

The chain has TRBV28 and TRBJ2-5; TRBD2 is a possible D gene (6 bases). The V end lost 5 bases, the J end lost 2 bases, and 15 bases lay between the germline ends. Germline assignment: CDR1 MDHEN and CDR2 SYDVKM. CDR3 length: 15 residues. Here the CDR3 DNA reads TGTGCCAGCAGTATCGCCGGGACTTTTCAAGAGACCCAGTACTTC. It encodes CASSIAGTFQETQYF.

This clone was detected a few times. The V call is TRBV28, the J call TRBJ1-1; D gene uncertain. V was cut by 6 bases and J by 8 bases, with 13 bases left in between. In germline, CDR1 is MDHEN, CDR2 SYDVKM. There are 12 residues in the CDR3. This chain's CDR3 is CASRTSYPEAFF. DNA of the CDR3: TGTGCCAGCAGAACCTCATACCCCGAAGCTTTCTTT.

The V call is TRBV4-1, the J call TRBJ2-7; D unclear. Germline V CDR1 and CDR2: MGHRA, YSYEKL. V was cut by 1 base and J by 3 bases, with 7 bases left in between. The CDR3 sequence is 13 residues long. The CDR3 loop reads CASSQVNGYEQYF. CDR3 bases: TGCGCCAGCAGCCAAGTTAACGGCTACGAGCAGTACTTC.

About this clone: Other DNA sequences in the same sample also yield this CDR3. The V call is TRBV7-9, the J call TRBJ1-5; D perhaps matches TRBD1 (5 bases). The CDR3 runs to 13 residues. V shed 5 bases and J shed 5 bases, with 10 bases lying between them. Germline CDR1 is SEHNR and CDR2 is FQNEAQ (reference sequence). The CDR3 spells CASSLGGDQPQHF. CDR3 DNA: TGTGCCAGCAGCCTCGGGGGGGATCAGCCCCAGCATTTT.

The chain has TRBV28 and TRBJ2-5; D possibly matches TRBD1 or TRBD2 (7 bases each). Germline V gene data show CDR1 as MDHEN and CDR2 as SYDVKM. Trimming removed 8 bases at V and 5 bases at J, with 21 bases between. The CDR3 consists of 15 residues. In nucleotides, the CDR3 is TGTGCCAGCTGTTCCATCGGGGAGGGGGCGGAGACCCAGTACTTC. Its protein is CASCSIGEGAETQYF.